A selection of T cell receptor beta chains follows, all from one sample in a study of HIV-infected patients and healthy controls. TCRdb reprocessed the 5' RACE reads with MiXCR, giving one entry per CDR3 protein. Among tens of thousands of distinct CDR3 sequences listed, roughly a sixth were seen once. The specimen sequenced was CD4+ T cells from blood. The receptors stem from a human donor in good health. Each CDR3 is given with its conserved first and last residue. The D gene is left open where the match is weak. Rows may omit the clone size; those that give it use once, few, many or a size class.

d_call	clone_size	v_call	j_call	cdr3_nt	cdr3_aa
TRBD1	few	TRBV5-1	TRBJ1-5	TGCGCCAGCAGCTTGGATCCGACAGGGGCGGGTCAGCCCCAGCATTTT	CASSLDPTGAGQPQHF
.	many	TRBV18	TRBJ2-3	TGTGCCAGCTCACCACTCAGCGGACGCACAGATACGCAGTATTTT	CASSPLSGRTDTQYF
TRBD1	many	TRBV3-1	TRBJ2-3	TGTGCCAGCAGCCAAGATCCGGGACAGGGGACAGATACGCAGTATTTT	CASSQDPGQGTDTQYF
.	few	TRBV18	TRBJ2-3	TGTGCCAGCTCACCCTCCACCAGCACAGATACGCAGTATTTT	CASSPSTSTDTQYF
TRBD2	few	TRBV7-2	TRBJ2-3	TGTGCCAGCAGCTGGGGACTAGCGGGAGTAGAGAGTACAGATACGCAGTATTTT	CASSWGLAGVESTDTQYF
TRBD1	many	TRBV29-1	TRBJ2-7	TGCAGCGTGGGAGGAACAGGGGGCCTACGGGACGAGCAGTACTTC	CSVGGTGGLRDEQYF
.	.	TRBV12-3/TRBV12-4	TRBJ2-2	TGTGCCAGCAGGGGGACACCAAACACCGGGGAGCTGTTTTTT	CASRGTPNTGELFF
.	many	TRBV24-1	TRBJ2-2	TGTGCCACCTCCAGGTCGAACACCGGGGAGCTGTTTTTT	CATSRSNTGELFF
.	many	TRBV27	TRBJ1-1	TGTGCCAGTAGGCTGGACAGCTCAAACACTGAAGCTTTCTTT	CASRLDSSNTEAFF
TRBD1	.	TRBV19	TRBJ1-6	TGTGCCAGTAACACCGCTGCCAGGGGGACAATCGATTCACCCCTCCACTTT	CASNTAARGTIDSPLHF
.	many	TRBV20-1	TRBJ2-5	TGCAGTGCTCTCCCCGGTCCCTTTGAGACCCAGTACTTC	CSALPGPFETQYF
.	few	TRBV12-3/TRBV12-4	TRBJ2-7	TGTGCCAGCAGTTTCGGCAGGGGACCCTACGAGCAGTACTTC	CASSFGRGPYEQYF
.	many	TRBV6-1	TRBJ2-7	TGTGCCAGCAGTGAACTAGTATGGGCTGCCTACGAGCAGTACTTC	CASSELVWAAYEQYF
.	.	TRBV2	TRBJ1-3	TGTGCCAGCAAACGGTGGGCCAGCTCTGGAAACACCATATATTTT	CASKRWASSGNTIYF
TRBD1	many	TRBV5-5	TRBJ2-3	TGTGCCAGCACCTGGACAGGTGGACGCACAGATACGCAGTATTTT	CASTWTGGRTDTQYF
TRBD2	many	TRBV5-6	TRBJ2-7	TGTGCCAGCAGCTGGCGGACTAGCCTCTACGAGCAGTACTTC	CASSWRTSLYEQYF